These T cell receptor beta chains were read from a single sample in a study of shared clonotypes between healthy human individuals. Here immunoSEQ multiplex PCR was the method, and the copy in TCRdb shows in-frame clones only, minus some. The data contain hundreds of thousands of clones, about 96% of them seen just once; the ten biggest clones take up less than 0.25%. Sequenced input: naive CD8+ T cells sorted from blood. These receptors were taken from a man aged 25 to 40 in good health. The CDR3 runs from the conserved cysteine through the conserved F or W. The order of the fields is J gene, V gene, clone size, CDR3 protein. Some rows mark clone size as missing; the rest say once, few, many or name a class of expanded clone.

>TRBJ2-1|TRBV9|.
CASSPFTGGEQFF
>TRBJ1-5|TRBV15|.
CATSRRQGHQPQHF
>TRBJ2-5|TRBV6-6|.
CASSLGGGRETQYF
>TRBJ2-3|TRBV10-3|.
CAISDPGEAPDTQYF
>TRBJ2-2|TRBV11-2|.
CASSLATGELFF
>TRBJ2-1|TRBV6-4|once
CASSDSMGLYNEQFF
>TRBJ1-1|TRBV27|.
CASTYSGQGYTEAFF
>TRBJ2-1|TRBV7-2|.
CASSLWGGSYEQFF
>TRBJ2-7|TRBV4-1|.
CASSQDGLTYEQYF
>TRBJ2-3|TRBV7-8|once
CASSLAGATDTQYF
>TRBJ2-3|TRBV9|.
CASSVEKRPTDTQYF
>TRBJ2-1|TRBV19|.
CASSTSTEQFF
>TRBJ2-1|TRBV11-1|.
CASSGATSASYNEQFF
>TRBJ2-1|TRBV30|.
CAWSSNEQFF
>TRBJ2-6|TRBV27|.
CASSQGSGANVLTF
>TRBJ2-5|TRBV9|.
CASSVEGIPGRKETQYF
>TRBJ2-7|TRBV7-9|.
CASRSDRGPNEQYF
>TRBJ2-7|TRBV6-4|.
CASSDDRNHNEQYF
>TRBJ2-1|TRBV7-6|.
CASSSPREFVFDEQFF
>TRBJ2-7|TRBV25-1|.
CASSVSYEQYF
>TRBJ2-7|TRBV15|.
CATSREGQTYEQYF
>TRBJ2-6|TRBV28|.
CASSSAGLGFLTF
>TRBJ2-7|TRBV11-2|.
CASSLEVHGQSFYEQYF
>TRBJ2-1|TRBV7-9|.
CDSSFAGSPRDEQFF
>TRBJ2-1|TRBV7-9|.
CASSLNADNEQFF
>TRBJ2-7|TRBV6-6|.
CATTSSYEQYF
>TRBJ1-1|TRBV29-1|.
CSVEDRPREGTEAFF
>TRBJ2-1|TRBV2|few
CASSGVLAGVNEQFF
>TRBJ1-1|TRBV29-1|.
CSVAFFAEEAFF
>TRBJ2-7|TRBV4-3|.
CASSLRRGDYEQYF
>TRBJ2-3|TRBV27|few
CASSLGTSTQYF
>TRBJ2-7|TRBV7-2|once
CASRRTGDSLDEQYF
>TRBJ1-1|TRBV10-3|.
CAISFQRGRGHMNTEAFF
>TRBJ2-1|TRBV10-2|.
CATGLAGGEGEQFF
>TRBJ2-7|TRBV7-2|once
CASSLGLAGDQQYF